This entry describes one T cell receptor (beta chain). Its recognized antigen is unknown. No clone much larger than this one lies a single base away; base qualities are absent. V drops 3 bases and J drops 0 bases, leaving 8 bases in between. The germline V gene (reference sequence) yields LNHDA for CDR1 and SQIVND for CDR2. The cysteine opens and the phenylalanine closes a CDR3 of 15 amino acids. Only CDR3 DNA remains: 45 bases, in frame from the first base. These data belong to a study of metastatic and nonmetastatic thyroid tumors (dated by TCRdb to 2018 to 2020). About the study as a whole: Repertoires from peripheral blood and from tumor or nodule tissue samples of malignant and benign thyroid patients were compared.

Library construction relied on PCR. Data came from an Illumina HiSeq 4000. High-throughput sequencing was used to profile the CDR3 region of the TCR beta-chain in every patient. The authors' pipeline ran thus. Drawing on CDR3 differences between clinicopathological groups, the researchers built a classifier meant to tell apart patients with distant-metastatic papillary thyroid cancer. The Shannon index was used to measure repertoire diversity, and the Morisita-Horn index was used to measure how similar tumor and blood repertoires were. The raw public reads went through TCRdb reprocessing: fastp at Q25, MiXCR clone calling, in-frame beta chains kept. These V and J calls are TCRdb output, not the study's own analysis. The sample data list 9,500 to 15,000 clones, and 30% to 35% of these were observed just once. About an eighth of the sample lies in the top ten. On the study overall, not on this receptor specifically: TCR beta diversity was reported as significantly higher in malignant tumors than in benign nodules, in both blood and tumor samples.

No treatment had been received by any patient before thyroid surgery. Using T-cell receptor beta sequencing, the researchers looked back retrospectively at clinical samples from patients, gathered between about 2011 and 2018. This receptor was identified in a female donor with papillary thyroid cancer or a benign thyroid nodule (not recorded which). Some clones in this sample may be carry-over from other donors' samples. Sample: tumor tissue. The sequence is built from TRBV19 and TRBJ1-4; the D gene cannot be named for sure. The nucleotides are TGTGCCAGTAGTATTGGGGTGGCAACTAATGAAAAACTGTTTTTT. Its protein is CASSIGVATNEKLFF.